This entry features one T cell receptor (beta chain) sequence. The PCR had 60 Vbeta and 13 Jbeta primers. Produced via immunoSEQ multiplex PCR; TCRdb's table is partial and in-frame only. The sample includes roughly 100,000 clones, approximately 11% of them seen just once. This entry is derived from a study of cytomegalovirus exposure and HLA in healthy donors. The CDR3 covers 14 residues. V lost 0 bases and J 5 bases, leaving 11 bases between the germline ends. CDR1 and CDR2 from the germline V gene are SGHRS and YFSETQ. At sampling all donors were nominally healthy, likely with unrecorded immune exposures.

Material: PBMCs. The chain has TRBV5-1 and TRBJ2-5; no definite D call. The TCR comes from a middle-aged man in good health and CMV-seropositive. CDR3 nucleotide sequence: TGCGCCAGCAGCTTGGGGGTGACTGGCGAGACCCAGTACTTC. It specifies CASSLGVTGETQYF.